Below, one T cell receptor beta chain is given with its context. This specimen comes from a study of blood T cell repertoires in COVID-19. Background on the study: Collection of acute and convalescent COVID-19 samples took place in the United States, Italy and Spain.

The table came from immunoSEQ multiplex PCR; TCRdb's copy has only in-frame clones and leaves some out. The sample contains fewer than 75,000 clones, 82% of which appear only once. The CDR3 loop spans 14 amino acids. The junction had 9 bases not matched to a gene; V was cut back by 6 bases and J by 5 bases. Germline V CDR1 and CDR2: SNHLY, FYNNEI. The chain uses TRBV2 and TRBJ2-7; TRBD1 aligns across 8 bases. The sequenced sample was peripheral blood. This clonotype was sampled from a human donor in a cohort sampled during active COVID-19. Written as DNA, the CDR3 is TGTGCCAGCAGCCCGGGACAGGTCTGGGACGAGCAGTACTTC. Protein product: CASSPGQVWDEQYF.